These 26 T cell receptor beta chains were sequenced from one sample in a study of T cells after yellow fever vaccination. TCRdb reprocessed the 5' RACE reads via MiXCR and lists one record per CDR3 protein. The profile shows 140,000 to 150,000 distinct CDR3 sequences, around 6.3% of them singletons. Here the sequenced sample was CD4+ T cells sorted from PBMCs, taken 10 days after the yellow fever booster vaccination. The source of these receptors is a young man who received the YFV17D yellow fever vaccine.

This clonotype showed up many times. The rearrangement uses TRBV5-1 and TRBJ2-1; 16 bases are a match to TRBD2. CDR3 length: 14 residues. V gave up 4 bases and J gave up 10 bases; unmatched junction bases: 2. In germline, CDR1 is SGHRS, CDR2 YFSETQ. The CDR3 nucleotides read TGCGCCAGCAGCATGGGACTAGCGGGAGGGGAGCAGTTCTTC. Amino acids: CASSMGLAGGEQFF. Filled out from reference TRBV5-1 and TRBJ2-1, the complete variable domain reads KAGVTQTPRYLIKTRGQQVTLSCSPISGHRSVSWYQQTPGQGLQFLFEYFSETQRNKGNFPGRFSGRQFSNSRSEMNVSTLELGDSALYLCASSMGLAGGEQFFGPGTRLTVL.

This clonotype was seen many times. This rearrangement joins TRBV5-5 to TRBJ2-3, with D perhaps TRBD2 (6 bases). Looked up from germline, CDR1 is SGHKS and CDR2 is YYEKEE (reference sequence). The V and J ends lost 0 bases and 0 bases respectively, with 8 bases between them. The CDR3 is 15 residues long. The CDR3 spells CASSLVGGSTDTQYF. The CDR3 region has the DNA TGTGCCAGCAGCTTGGTGGGGGGTAGCACAGATACGCAGTATTTT.

This clonotype was seen many times. The chain joins TRBV11-1 to TRBJ2-3; D assignment may be TRBD1 or TRBD2 (10 bases each). CDR1 and CDR2 from the germline V gene are SGHAT and FQDESV (reference sequence). The CDR3 spans 19 residues. The germline V and J ends were trimmed by 5 bases and 6 bases, with 30 bases remaining between them. The CDR3 nucleotides are TGTGCCAGCAGCCGGGACAGGGGTAGGGTAGCGGGAGGACCGGATACGCAGTATTTT. It codes for CASSRDRGRVAGGPDTQYF.

This clonotype was seen at least ten times. The V call is TRBV24-1, the J call TRBJ2-2; D remains ambiguous. The germline V gene has CDR1 KGHDR and CDR2 SFDVKD. The CDR3 length is 12 residues. V was shortened by 5 bases and J by 6 bases, with 6 bases between the two germline ends. CDR3 sequence: CATSGVSGELFF. Here the CDR3 DNA reads TGTGCCACCAGTGGGGTATCCGGGGAGCTGTTTTTT.

The sample holds many counts of this clonotype. The J gene is TRBJ1-2, the V gene TRBV12-3 or TRBV12-4; 7 bases line up with TRBD1. The CDR3 consists of 13 residues. V dropped 3 bases and J dropped 8; count of bases not matched to a gene: 6. Here the CDR3 reads CASSFGQAAGYTF. CDR3 nucleotide sequence: TGTGCCAGCAGTTTCGGACAGGCCGCAGGCTACACCTTC.

The chain combines TRBV7-2 with TRBJ2-7, with 11 bases matching TRBD2. The CDR3 has 16 residues. Germline V CDR1 and CDR2: SGHTA, FQGNSA. Losses at the gene ends were 1 base for V and 0 bases for J; bases not matched to a gene: 2. CDR3 protein: CASSLGLAGTSYEQYF. As DNA, the CDR3 is TGTGCCAGCAGCTTAGGACTAGCGGGAACCTCCTACGAGCAGTACTTC.

The table lists this clonotype with many counts. The chain combines TRBV20-1 with TRBJ2-3; D gene uncertain. Germline V gives CDR1 DFQATT, CDR2 SNEGSKA (reference sequence). There are 11 residues in the CDR3. Trimming removed 5 bases at V and 4 bases at J, with 7 bases between. The CDR3 region is CSAGIADTQYF. In DNA, the CDR3 is TGCAGTGCTGGGATAGCAGATACGCAGTATTTT.

This clonotype was seen at least ten times. V usage is TRBV11-3 and J usage is TRBJ2-7; D might be TRBD2 (5 bases). Germline assignment: CDR1 SGHNT and CDR2 YENEEA. The ends were cut back, 5 bases at V and 5 bases at J, with 13 bases in the middle. The CDR3 extends over 13 amino acids. As DNA, the CDR3 is TGTGCCAGCAGCCGCAGGTGGGGAGACGAGCAGTACTTC. It is translated as CASSRRWGDEQYF.

This clonotype has a count of ten or more. The V gene is TRBV5-6, the J gene TRBJ1-1; the D gene is possibly TRBD1 (5 bases). This CDR3 comprises 13 residues. Germline CDR1 SGHDT, CDR2 YYEEEE. Deletions cut 0 bases from V and 3 bases from J, with 6 bases between. CDR3 sequence (DNA): TGTGCCAGCAGCTTGGGGGGGGACACTGAAGCTTTCTTT. It encodes CASSLGGDTEAFF.

V gene TRBV28 combines with J gene TRBJ1-5; D unresolved. This CDR3 comprises 20 residues. V was cut by 4 bases and J by 0 bases, with 25 bases left in between. CDR1 is MDHEN and CDR2 is SYDVKM in the germline V gene. The chain's CDR3 is CASSSPAGRVDAYSNQPQHF. The CDR3 coding sequence is TGTGCCAGCAGTTCCCCGGCTGGAAGGGTGGATGCTTATAGCAATCAGCCCCAGCATTTT. The full variable domain, its missing parts supplied by reference TRBV28 and TRBJ1-5, is DVKVTQSSRYLVKRTGEKVFLECVQDMDHENMFWYRQDPGLGLRLIYFSYDVKMKEKGDIPEGYSVSREKKERFSLILESASTNQTSMYLCASSSPAGRVDAYSNQPQHFGDGTRLSIL.

This clonotype was seen ten or more times. The chain uses TRBV29-1 and TRBJ1-5, with no clear D. CDR3 length equals 16 residues. V was shortened by 8 bases and J by 6 bases, with 26 bases between the two germline ends. Germline V gives CDR1 SQVTM, CDR2 ANQGSEA. CDR3 bases: TGCAGCCCTGCGGGCTTAGGGCTTCGGGAGGGTCAGCCCCAGCATTTT. Translated: CSPAGLGLREGQPQHF.

This clonotype was seen many times. This chain uses TRBV29-1 with TRBJ1-4, with D maybe TRBD1 (6 bases). CDR1 is SQVTM, CDR2 ANQGSEA, per germline. The CDR3 runs to 14 residues. Trimming left V 3 bases short and J 4 bases short, with 12 bases between. This CDR3 is CSVDGQGNNEKLFF. The CDR3 DNA reads as TGCAGCGTTGACGGGCAGGGGAATAATGAAAAACTGTTTTTT.

Note on this clonotype: Compared with germline, one end of the junction differs, possibly owing to a read error. The rearrangement joins TRBV20-1 to TRBJ2-2; tentative D call: TRBD2 (6 bases). Germline V gene data show CDR1 as DFQATT and CDR2 as SNEGSKA (reference sequence). CDR3 length equals 17 residues. CDR3 sequence: CCARDLLGGANTGELFF. DNA of the CDR3: TGCTGTGCTAGAGATCTGTTGGGGGGAGCGAACACCGGGGAGCTGTTTTTT.

In this sample, this clonotype turned up a few times. This chain connects TRBV12-3 or TRBV12-4 to TRBJ1-3; D is ambiguous. V was trimmed by 3 bases and J by 7 bases, leaving 13 bases between them. The CDR3 has 14 amino acids. The CDR3 nucleotides are TGTGCCAGCAGTTTGACCCTTGTTGGTAACACCATATATTTT. This translates into CASSLTLVGNTIYF.

In its sample, this clonotype was seen many times. The V call is TRBV6-5, the J call TRBJ2-7, with D tentatively TRBD1 (6 bases). This CDR3 has 15 amino acids. The V gene lost 0 bases and the J gene lost 4 bases, with 13 bases spanning the gap. In germline, CDR1 is MNHEY, CDR2 SVGAGI. The CDR3 sequence is CASSYSKTGGYEQYF. DNA for the CDR3: TGTGCCAGCAGTTACTCGAAGACAGGCGGATACGAGCAGTACTTC.

This clonotype has at least ten counts. Its ends do not fully match the called genes, so a read error is possible. This chain connects TRBV12-3 or TRBV12-4 to TRBJ2-2; D may be TRBD1 (7 bases). This CDR3 contains 16 residues. The chain's CDR3 is CASSLATGSPTGELFF. For the CDR3, the DNA is TGTGCCAGCAGTCTAGCGACAGGGAGCCCCACCGGGGAGCTGTTTTTT.

This clonotype was counted ten times or more. The rearrangement uses TRBV12-3 or TRBV12-4 and TRBJ2-3; 8 positions agree with TRBD2. The CDR3 has 15 amino acids. The J segment lost 5 bases and the V segment lost 6 bases, leaving 10 bases of the junction unmatched. CDR3 coding DNA: TGTGCCAGCAGAAGCGGGAGTTTAGATGGAGATACGCAGTATTTT. It yields the protein CASRSGSLDGDTQYF.

This chain joins TRBV7-9 and TRBJ2-7; TRBD2 matches 11 bases. CDR3 length equals 14 residues. Trimming cost V 5 bases and J 6 bases; bases outside gene matches: 6. The germline V gene has CDR1 SEHNR and CDR2 FQNEAQ (reference sequence). Here the CDR3 reads CASSPTSGNVEQYF. CDR3 nucleotide sequence: TGTGCCAGCAGCCCGACTAGCGGGAACGTCGAGCAGTACTTC.

This clonotype was seen a few times. This chain uses TRBV4-2 with TRBJ2-6; no clear D. Germline CDR1 is LGHNA and CDR2 is YNFKEQ. V was clipped by 4 bases and J by 2 bases, with 12 bases between them. There are 16 residues in the CDR3. CDR3 in amino acids: CASSPGPLTGANVLTF. The CDR3 nucleotides are TGTGCCAGCAGCCCCGGCCCCCTGACTGGGGCCAACGTCCTGACTTTC.

Ten or more counts support this clonotype. This chain joins TRBV20-1 and TRBJ2-5; D ambiguous. The germline CDR1 and CDR2 sequences are DFQATT and SNEGSKA (reference sequence). The CDR3 has 12 amino acids. Trimming left V 2 bases short and J 6 bases short, with 10 bases between. The CDR3 here is CSARITSQTQYF. The CDR3 DNA is TGCAGTGCTAGAATTACGAGTCAGACCCAGTACTTC.

As regards this clonotype: A much larger clone lies a single base off, so this may be a read error. This chain connects TRBV20-1 to TRBJ2-5; a possible D gene is TRBD2 (5 bases). This CDR3 comprises 12 residues. Germline V gene lookup returns CDR1 DFQATT and CDR2 SNEGSKA (reference sequence). Trimming cost V 3 bases and J 7 bases, with 12 bases left between them. DNA for the CDR3: TGCAGTGCTAGCCTAGCCGGAGCGACCCAGTACTTC. This encodes CSASLAGATQYF.

This clonotype has ten or more counts. V usage is TRBV7-6 and J usage is TRBJ2-7; 8 bases match TRBD1. Germline CDR1 SGHVS, CDR2 FNYEAQ. Trimming removed 0 bases from V and 7 bases from J; junction bases left unmatched: 5. This CDR3 is 14 amino acids long. CDR3 in amino acids: CASSLADREGEQYF. CDR3 bases: TGTGCCAGCAGCTTAGCGGACAGGGAAGGAGAGCAGTACTTC.

This clonotype came up many times. CDR3 coding DNA: TGTGCCAGCAGCTTAAATGCAGGCACTGAAGCTTTCTTT. Its protein is CASSLNAGTEAFF. The genes are TRBV7-3 and TRBJ1-1; D unresolved. The CDR3 covers 13 residues. Trimming stripped 1 base from V and 4 bases from J, with 7 bases between. Germline V gives CDR1 SGHTA, CDR2 FQGTGA.

This clonotype was recorded at least ten times. The rearrangement uses TRBV29-1 and TRBJ1-1, with a possible D match to TRBD1 (5 bases). The CDR3 loop spans 14 amino acids. V lost 5 bases, J lost 3 bases, and 16 bases lay in between. Germline-derived CDR1 and CDR2 are SQVTM and ANQGSEA. The DNA of the CDR3 is TGCAGCGTTAGGGGTTGGTCTCCTGACACTGAAGCTTTCTTT. Amino acids: CSVRGWSPDTEAFF.

This clonotype has a count of ten or more. The chain recombines TRBV20-1 with TRBJ1-1; D remains ambiguous. Looked up from germline, CDR1 is DFQATT and CDR2 is SNEGSKA (reference sequence). The V end lost 0 bases, the J end lost 3 bases, and 14 bases lay between the germline ends. The CDR3 spans 15 residues. CDR3 nucleotides: TGCAGTGCTAGAGATCCATTCTCAATGGACACTGAAGCTTTCTTT. Encoded protein: CSARDPFSMDTEAFF.

This clonotype occurred many times. The rearrangement uses TRBV28 and TRBJ1-5, with TRBD1 matching 7 bases. CDR1 is MDHEN, CDR2 SYDVKM, per germline. The CDR3 runs 13 residues. Trimming cost V 10 bases and J 1 base; bases outside gene matches: 4. In DNA, the CDR3 is TGTGCCATTACAGGGGCGAGCAATCAGCCCCAGCATTTT. It codes for CAITGASNQPQHF.